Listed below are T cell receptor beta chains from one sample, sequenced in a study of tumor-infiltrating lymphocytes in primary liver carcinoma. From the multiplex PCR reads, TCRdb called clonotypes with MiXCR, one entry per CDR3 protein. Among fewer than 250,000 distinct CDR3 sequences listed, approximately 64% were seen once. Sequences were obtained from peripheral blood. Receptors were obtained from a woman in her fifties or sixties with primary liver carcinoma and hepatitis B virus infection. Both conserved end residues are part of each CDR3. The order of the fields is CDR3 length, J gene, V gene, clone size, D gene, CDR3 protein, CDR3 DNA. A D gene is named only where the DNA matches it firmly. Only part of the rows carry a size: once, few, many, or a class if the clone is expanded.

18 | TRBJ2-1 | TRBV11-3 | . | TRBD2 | CASSLDQLAGGPECEQFF | TGTGCCAGCAGCTTAGATCAACTAGCGGGAGGGCCTGAGTGTGAGCAGTTCTTC
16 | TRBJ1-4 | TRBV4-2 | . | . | CASIWNGPATNEKLFF | TGTGCCAGCATCTGGAACGGCCCGGCAACTAATGAAAAACTGTTTTTT
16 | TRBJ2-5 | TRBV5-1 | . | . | CASSLRPIQDQETQYF | TGCGCCAGCAGCCTACGCCCTATACAGGACCAAGAGACCCAGTACTTC
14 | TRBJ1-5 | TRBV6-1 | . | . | CASSCPSEAQLQHF | TGTGCCAGCAGTTGCCCCTCTGAAGCCCAGCTCCAGCATTTT
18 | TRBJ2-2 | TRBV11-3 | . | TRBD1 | CASSSPGQRHQNTRELLF | TGTGCCAGCAGCTCACCGGGACAGCGCCATCAGAACACCAGGGAGCTGTTATTT
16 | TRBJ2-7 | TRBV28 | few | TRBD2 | CASSYPPLAGGNEQYF | TGTGCCAGCAGTTACCCCCCGCTAGCGGGAGGGAACGAGCAGTACTTC
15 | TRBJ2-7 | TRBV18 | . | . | CASSPSRDKTYEQYF | TGTGCCAGCTCACCCTCACGGGACAAAACCTACGAGCAGTACTTC
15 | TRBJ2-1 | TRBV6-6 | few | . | CASNSEASSYNEQFF | TGTGCCAGCAACTCCGAGGCTAGCTCCTACAATGAGCAGTTCTTC
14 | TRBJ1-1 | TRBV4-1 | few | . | CASSQGRLNTEAFF | TGCGCCAGCAGCCAAGGTCGACTGAACACTGAAGCTTTCTTT
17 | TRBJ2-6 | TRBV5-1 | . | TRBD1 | CARSVSVRGPGANVLTF | TGCGCCAGGAGCGTGAGCGTCAGGGGGCCCGGGGCCAACGTCCTGACTTTC
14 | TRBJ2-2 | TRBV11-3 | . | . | CASSPRPFTGELSF | TGTGCCAGCAGTCCCAGGCCCTTCACCGGGGAGCTGTCTTTT
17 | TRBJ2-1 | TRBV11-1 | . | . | CAGSYIGASLTYNEQFF | TGTGCCGGCAGCTACATAGGTGCATCCCTAACCTACAATGAGCAGTTCTTC
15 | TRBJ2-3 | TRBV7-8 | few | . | CASSLAWAVSDTQYF | TGTGCCAGCAGCTTAGCGTGGGCGGTCTCAGATACGCAGTATTTT
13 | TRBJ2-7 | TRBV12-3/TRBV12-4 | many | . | CASTQGLQYEQYF | TGTGCCAGCACCCAGGGCCTACAGTACGAGCAGTACTTC
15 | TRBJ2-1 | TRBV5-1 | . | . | CASSWGTGRGNEQFF | TGCGCCAGCAGCTGGGGGACCGGCAGGGGCAATGAGCAGTTCTTC
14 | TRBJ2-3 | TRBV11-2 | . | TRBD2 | CASSSAGVTCAQYF | TGTGCCAGCAGCTCGGCGGGAGTCACATGTGCGCAGTATTTT
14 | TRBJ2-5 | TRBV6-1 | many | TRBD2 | CASRSGRRQETQYF | TGTGCCAGCAGAAGCGGGAGAAGGCAAGAGACCCAGTACTTC
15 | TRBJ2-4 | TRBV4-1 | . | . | CANSTRVGPKDIQYF | TGCGCCAACAGCACGCGGGTGGGGCCGAAGGACATTCAGTACTTC